Given below is one TCR beta chain in context. The antigen is unknown. Enrolled patients, whose metastatic non-small-cell lung cancer was chemo-refractory, received focal radiation plus CTLA-4 blockade with ipilimumab. The sample belongs to a study of radiotherapy plus CTLA-4 blockade in lung cancer. Across the whole study: Disease control was seen in 30% to 35% of patients, objective responses in roughly 19%. Study-level findings and limits: There was expansion of tumor-derived TCR clones in blood after radiotherapy plus ipilimumab.

The protocol was immunoSEQ multiplex PCR, while the TCRdb copy is restricted to in-frame clones and leaves out a portion. Of some 77,000 clones listed, 70% to 90% are singletons. Germline CDR1 MDHEN, CDR2 SYDVKM. The CDR3 consists of 15 residues. Germline trimming cut 6 bases from V and 4 bases from J; bases unmatched to any gene: 12. The clonotype was recovered from a human donor with non-small cell lung cancer who had a partial response to radiotherapy plus ipilimumab. The sequencing used peripheral blood, collected from a patient treated with radiotherapy plus ipilimumab. The chain joins TRBV28 to TRBJ2-7; 7 bases fit TRBD1. Here the CDR3 DNA reads TGTGCCAGCAGCCGCACAGGGGTCGCCTCTTACGAGCAGTACTTC. This gives the protein CASSRTGVASYEQYF.